The clone carrying this T cell receptor beta chain was seen ten or more times. In TCRdb, the 5' RACE reads were re-called with MiXCR into one record per CDR3 protein. The data show hundreds of thousands of distinct CDR3 sequences, approximately 24% seen once. These data come from a study of identical twins. The V end lost 4 bases, the J end lost 5 bases, and 4 bases lay between the germline ends. Germline assignment: CDR1 KGHDR and CDR2 SFDVKD. The CDR3 extends over 12 amino acids. The sample also formed part of further work on T cells expressing NK-cell markers.

The specimen was CD4+ T cells sorted from blood. The source of this sequence is a woman aged 18-35 years in good health. The genes are TRBV24-1 and TRBJ2-2; no clear D gene. The CDR3 DNA sequence: TGTGCCACCAGTGACTTGACCGGGGAGCTGTTTTTT. Protein: CATSDLTGELFF.